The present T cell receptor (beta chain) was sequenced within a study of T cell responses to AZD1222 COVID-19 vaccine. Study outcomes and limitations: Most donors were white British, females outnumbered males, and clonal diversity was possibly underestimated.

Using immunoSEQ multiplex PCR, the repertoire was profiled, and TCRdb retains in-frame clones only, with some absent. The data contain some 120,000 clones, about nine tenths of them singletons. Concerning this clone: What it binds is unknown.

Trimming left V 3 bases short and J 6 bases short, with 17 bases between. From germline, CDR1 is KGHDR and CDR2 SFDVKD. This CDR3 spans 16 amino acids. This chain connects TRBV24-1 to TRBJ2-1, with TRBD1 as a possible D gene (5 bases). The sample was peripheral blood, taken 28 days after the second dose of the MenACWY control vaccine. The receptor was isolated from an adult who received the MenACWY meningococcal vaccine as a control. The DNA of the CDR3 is TGTGCCACCAGTGATCCCCAGTCGAAAGGGGTCAATGAGCAGTTCTTC. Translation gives CATSDPQSKGVNEQFF.